What follows describes a single T cell receptor beta chain. The target antigen is unknown. This record belongs to a study of cytomegalovirus exposure and HLA in healthy donors. Study conclusions and caveats: Across donors, most TCRs were seen rarely, yet some public ones were widespread. Earlier analysis found most TCR beta V segments productive about 87% or about 30% of the time. Among TCR beta chains of equal frequency, HLA-associated ones were more clonally expanded in a later analysis.

Germline V gene lookup returns CDR1 LNHDA and CDR2 SQIVND (reference sequence). V lost 6 bases and J 9 bases, leaving 15 bases between the germline ends. CDR3 length: 13 residues. The PCR was carried out with 60 Vbeta primers and 13 Jbeta primers. Sequencing used immunoSEQ multiplex PCR; TCRdb keeps in-frame clones, though not all of them. The repertoire includes about 170,000 clones, 79% of them detected once, and approximately 2.2% sits in the top ten. Healthy bone marrow donors made up the donors. This clonotype was obtained from a woman aged 50 to 60 in good health and CMV-seronegative. The J gene is TRBJ2-1, the V gene TRBV19; D perhaps matches TRBD1 (6 bases). The specimen was PBMCs. CDR3 sequence (DNA): TGTGCCAGTAGAACTAACAGGGCCGGTGAGCAGTTCTTC. Amino acids: CASRTNRAGEQFF. Complete variable domain (other parts from reference TRBV19 and TRBJ2-1): DGGITQSPKYLFRKEGQNVTLSCEQNLNHDAMYWYRQDPGQGLRLIYYSQIVNDFQKGDIAEGYSVSREKKESFPLTVTSAQKNPTAFYLCASRTNRAGEQFFGPGTRLTVL.